The T cell receptor beta chain under discussion was sequenced for a study of response to subunit inactivated influenza vaccine. TCRdb passed the RT-PCR reads through MiXCR, listing each CDR3 protein once. The sample shows 500,000 or so distinct CDR3 sequences, 15% to 20% of them seen only once. A note on this clonotype: Antigen unknown.

The junction had 8 bases not matched to a gene; V was cut back by 4 bases and J by 9 bases. The CDR3 extends over 13 amino acids. Per germline, CDR1 SGHRS and CDR2 YFSETQ. Findings and limits, study-wide: Few additional T cells are recruited per seasonal influenza vaccination, authors suggested.

The chain couples TRBV5-1 to TRBJ2-7, with TRBD1 identical over 9 bases. The input for sequencing was CD4+ T cells sorted from PBMCs, taken approximately 25 months after vaccination. The TCR was taken from a man between 45 and 75 years old who received an inactivated influenza vaccine. The CDR3 region has the DNA TGCGCCAGCAGCGGGGGCCCGGGACAGGGGCAGTACTTC. Protein product: CASSGGPGQGQYF. The full variable domain, completed using reference TRBV5-1 and TRBJ2-7, is KAGVTQTPRYLIKTRGQQVTLSCSPISGHRSVSWYQQTPGQGLQFLFEYFSETQRNKGNFPGRFSGRQFSNSRSEMNVSTLELGDSALYLCASSGGPGQGQYFGPGTRLTVT.